These T cell receptor beta chains were read from a single sample in a study of shared clonotypes between healthy human individuals. Here immunoSEQ multiplex PCR was the method, and the copy in TCRdb shows in-frame clones only, minus some. The sample lists 800,000 to 1,200,000 clones, around 78% occurring once. Sequenced material: memory CD4+ T cells from PBMCs. The receptors shown here come from a man younger than 30 in good health. Some clones in this sample may be carry-over from other donors' samples. The CDR3 runs from the conserved cysteine through the conserved F or W. D genes are given only for firm matches. Clone sizes are given selectively: once, few, many, or a class where the clone is expanded.

TRBV9	-	16	TRBJ2-3	-	TGTGCCAGCAGCGTGGGGGCTAGCTCAGTCGCAGATACGCAGTATTTT	CASSVGASSVADTQYF
TRBV10-2	-	16	TRBJ2-3	-	TGCGCCAGCAAGGGGGCGGGGGCGTCTAGCACAGATACGCAGTATTTT	CASKGAGASSTDTQYF
TRBV2	-	11	TRBJ2-7	few	TGTGCCAGCAGTCCAATATACGAGCAGTACTTC	CASSPIYEQYF
TRBV5-4	-	13	TRBJ1-3	-	TGTGCCAGCAGCTTGGGGCGGGAAAACACCATATATTTT	CASSLGRENTIYF
TRBV10-3	TRBD2	14	TRBJ2-7	-	TGTGCCACCCGGACTAGCGGCAGAACCTACGAGCAGTACTTC	CATRTSGRTYEQYF
TRBV5-1	-	16	TRBJ2-2	-	TGCGCCAGCAGCCCGGAAGGACGGGCGATCACCGGGGAGCTGTTTTTT	CASSPEGRAITGELFF
TRBV7-9	-	13	TRBJ2-7	many	TGTGCCAGCAGCTCCAGGGGTGGCTACGAGCAGTACTTC	CASSSRGGYEQYF
TRBV27	-	17	TRBJ2-2	-	TGTGCCAGCAGCCTTCGACAGGCCACCCTATACACCGGGGAGCTGTTTTTT	CASSLRQATLYTGELFF
TRBV5-4	-	15	TRBJ2-3	-	TGTGCCAGCAGCTTTCCCCGGGCTAGGTCAGATACGCAGTATTTT	CASSFPRARSDTQYF
TRBV11-2	-	13	TRBJ1-2	-	TGTGCCAGCAGCCATCCGGGACAACATGGCTACACCTTC	CASSHPGQHGYTF
TRBV29-1	TRBD1	13	TRBJ2-2	-	TGCAGCGGACAGGGACAGGGGGCCGGGGAGCTGTTTTTT	CSGQGQGAGELFF
TRBV5-4	-	15	TRBJ2-4	-	TGTGCCAGCAGCTTGGACAGGTTAGGCAAAAACATTCAGTACTTC	CASSLDRLGKNIQYF